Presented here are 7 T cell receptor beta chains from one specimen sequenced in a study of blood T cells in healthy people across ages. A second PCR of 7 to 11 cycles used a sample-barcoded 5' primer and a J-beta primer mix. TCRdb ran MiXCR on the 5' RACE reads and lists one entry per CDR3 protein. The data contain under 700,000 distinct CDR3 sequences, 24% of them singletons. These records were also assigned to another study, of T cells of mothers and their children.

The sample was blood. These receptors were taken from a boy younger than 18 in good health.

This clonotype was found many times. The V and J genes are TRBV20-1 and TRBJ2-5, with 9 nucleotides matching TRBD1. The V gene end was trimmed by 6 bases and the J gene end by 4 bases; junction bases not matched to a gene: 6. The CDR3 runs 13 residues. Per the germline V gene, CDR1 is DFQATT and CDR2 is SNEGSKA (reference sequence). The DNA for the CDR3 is TGCAGTGCGGCAAAGACAGGGGGAGAGACCCAGTACTTC. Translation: CSAAKTGGETQYF.

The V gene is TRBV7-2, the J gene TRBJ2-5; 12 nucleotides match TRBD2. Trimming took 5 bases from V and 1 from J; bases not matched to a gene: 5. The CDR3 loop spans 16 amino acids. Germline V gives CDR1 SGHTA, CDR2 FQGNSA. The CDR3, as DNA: TGTGCCAGCAGCAAAGCTAGCGGGGGGGCCCAAGAGACCCAGTACTTC. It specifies CASSKASGGAQETQYF.

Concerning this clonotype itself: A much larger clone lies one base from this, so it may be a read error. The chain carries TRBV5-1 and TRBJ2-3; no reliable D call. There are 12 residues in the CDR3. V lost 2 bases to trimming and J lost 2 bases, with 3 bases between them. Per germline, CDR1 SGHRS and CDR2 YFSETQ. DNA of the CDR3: TGCGCCAGCAGCTTTAACACAGATACGCAGTATTTT. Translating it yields CASSFNTDTQYF. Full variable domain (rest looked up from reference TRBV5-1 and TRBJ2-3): KAGVTQTPRYLIKTRGQQVTLSCSPISGHRSVSWYQQTPGQGLQFLFEYFSETQRNKGNFPGRFSGRQFSNSRSEMNVSTLELGDSALYLCASSFNTDTQYFGPGTRLTVL.

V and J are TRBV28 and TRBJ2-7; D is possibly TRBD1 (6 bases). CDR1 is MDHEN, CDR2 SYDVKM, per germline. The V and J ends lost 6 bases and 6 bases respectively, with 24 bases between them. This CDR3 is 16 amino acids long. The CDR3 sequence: CASSPSGTPTLPEQYF. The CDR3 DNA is TGTGCCAGCAGCCCCTCAGGGACACCAACTCTCCCCGAGCAGTACTTC.

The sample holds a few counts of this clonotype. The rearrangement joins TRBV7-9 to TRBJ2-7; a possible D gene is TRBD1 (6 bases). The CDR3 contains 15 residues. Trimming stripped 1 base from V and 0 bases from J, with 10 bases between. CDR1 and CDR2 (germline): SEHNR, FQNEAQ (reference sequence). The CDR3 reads CASSLVTGTSYEQYF. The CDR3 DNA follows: TGTGCCAGCAGCTTAGTAACAGGGACCTCCTACGAGCAGTACTTC.

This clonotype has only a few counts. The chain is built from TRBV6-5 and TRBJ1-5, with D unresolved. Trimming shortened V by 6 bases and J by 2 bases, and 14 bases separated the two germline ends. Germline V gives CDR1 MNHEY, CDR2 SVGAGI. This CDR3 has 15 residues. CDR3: CASSESGYGNQPQHF. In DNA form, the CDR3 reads TGTGCCAGCAGCGAGTCGGGGTACGGCAATCAGCCCCAGCATTTT.

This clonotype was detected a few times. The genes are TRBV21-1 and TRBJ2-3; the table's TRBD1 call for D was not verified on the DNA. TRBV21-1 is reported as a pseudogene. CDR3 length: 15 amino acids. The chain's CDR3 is CASSNMWGSTDTQYF. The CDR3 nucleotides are TGTGCCAGCAGCAATATGTGGGGGTCCACAGATACGCAGTATTTT.